Below are 32 T cell receptor beta chains sequenced from a single sample in a study of Ad26.COV2.S vaccination and SARS-CoV-2 variants. Treatment reported: roughly 19 received Ad26.COV2.S at low or high dose, single or two shots; about 5 received placebo; per-sample allocation not given. Each sample was drawn 63 days after the first injection (of vaccine or placebo). This table comes from immunoSEQ multiplex PCR, and its TCRdb copy is limited to in-frame clones, with some not included. The profile shows approximately 410,000 clones, roughly 90% of them singletons. Material: peripheral blood, obtained in a trial of Ad26.COV2.S vaccine versus placebo. These receptors were taken from a person between 18 and 65 years old who received the Ad26.COV2.S COVID-19 vaccine or a placebo.

This clone was counted only a few times. The chain joins TRBV5-4 to TRBJ2-1; 8 positions agree with TRBD2. The length of the CDR3 is 16 residues. The V segment lost 3 bases and the J segment 4 bases; nucleotides outside the gene matches: 9. Germline V gives CDR1 SGHNT, CDR2 YYREEE (reference sequence). The CDR3 is CASSSALAVGYNEQFF. The DNA of the CDR3 is TGTGCCAGCAGCTCCGCACTAGCGGTGGGGTACAATGAGCAGTTCTTC.

V usage is TRBV5-4 and J usage is TRBJ1-3; 7 bases match TRBD1. The germline CDR1 and CDR2 sequences are SGHNT and YYREEE (reference sequence). The CDR3 runs to 15 residues. Trimming took 0 bases from V and 2 from J; bases not matched to a gene: 2. The CDR3 spells CASSLAGGPGNTIYF. DNA for the CDR3: TGTGCCAGCAGCTTGGCAGGGGGACCTGGAAACACCATATATTTT.

V and J are TRBV5-4 and TRBJ2-2; perhaps TRBD1 as D (6 bases). Trimming left V 1 base short and J 5 bases short, with 12 bases between. This CDR3 comprises 15 residues. From germline, CDR1 is SGHNT and CDR2 YYREEE (reference sequence). The CDR3 DNA reads as TGTGCCAGCAGCTTGCAGGGGCTCTTAACCGGGGAGCTGTTTTTT. Residues: CASSLQGLLTGELFF.

The genes are TRBV9 and TRBJ1-2, with D perhaps TRBD1 (6 bases). Trimming took 3 bases from V and 6 from J, leaving 18 bases between them. This CDR3 has 15 residues. Germline CDR1 reads SGDLS; CDR2 reads YYNGEE. For the CDR3, the DNA is TGTGCCAGCAGCGGTACAGGGCCCCCCGCCAATGGCTACACCTTC. It is translated as CASSGTGPPANGYTF.

The V gene is TRBV30, the J gene TRBJ2-7; no reliable D call. This CDR3 contains 15 residues. The germline V gene has CDR1 GTSNPN and CDR2 SVGIG (reference sequence). V lost 0 bases to trimming and J lost 2 bases, with 14 bases between them. The CDR3 protein is CAWSVPYLGPYEQYF. DNA of the CDR3: TGTGCCTGGAGTGTACCCTATTTAGGGCCCTACGAGCAGTACTTC.

The V and J genes are TRBV29-1 and TRBJ1-2, with TRBD1 matching over 11 bases. This CDR3 is built from 15 residues. V lost 6 bases and J lost 2; bases outside the gene matches: 8. Germline CDR1 is SQVTM and CDR2 is ANQGSEA. CDR3 sequence (DNA): TGCAGCGTCGCCGGGACAGGGGGTACGAACTATGGCTACACCTTC. It codes for CSVAGTGGTNYGYTF.

The chain carries TRBV25-1 and TRBJ2-2; tentatively, D is TRBD2 (5 bases). V gave up 0 bases and J gave up 5 bases, with 7 bases separating them. This CDR3 is built from 14 residues. CDR1 and CDR2 (germline): MGHDK, SYGVNS. CDR3 in amino acids: CASSEYPGTGELFF. The CDR3 DNA follows: TGTGCCAGCAGTGAATATCCGGGGACCGGGGAGCTGTTTTTT.

This clone has only one observation. This chain joins TRBV6-6 and TRBJ1-5; 7 positions agree with TRBD1. The CDR3 consists of 15 residues. Germline-derived CDR1 and CDR2 are MNHNY and SVGAGI (reference sequence). V shed 7 bases, J shed 7 bases, and the junction held 13 bases outside the gene matches. CDR3 nucleotides: TGTGCCAGCACCCCCCCGGACAGGCTTGGCCAGCCCCAGCATTTT. Protein: CASTPPDRLGQPQHF.

The rearrangement links TRBV3-1 (or the pseudogene TRBV3-2) to TRBJ2-1; D remains ambiguous. CDR1 is LGHDT and CDR2 is YNNKEL in the germline V gene (reference sequence). The CDR3 consists of 17 residues. Trimming stripped 0 bases from V and 3 bases from J, with 15 bases between. CDR3 protein: CASSQDLGRSYYNEQFF. CDR3 sequence (DNA): TGTGCCAGCAGCCAAGATCTTGGTCGTTCCTACTACAATGAGCAGTTCTTC.

V gene TRBV7-2 combines with J gene TRBJ1-4; 8 bases align to TRBD1. Germline CDR1 reads SGHTA; CDR2 reads FQGNSA. This CDR3 contains 15 residues. The trim removed 5 bases at V and 8 bases at J, leaving 10 bases unmatched. DNA of the CDR3: TGTGCCAGCAGCCGCCGGACAGGGCCGAACGAAAAACTGTTTTTT. It codes for CASSRRTGPNEKLFF.

This clone was observed a few times. CDR3 protein: CASSQDRYSYNEQFF. DNA of the CDR3: TGTGCCAGCAGCCAAGACAGGTACTCCTACAATGAGCAGTTCTTC. The chain couples TRBV4-2 to TRBJ2-1; D gene unclear. Trimming took off 0 bases at V and 0 bases at J, with 6 bases between the two ends. The CDR3 runs 15 residues. Germline V gene data show CDR1 as LGHNA and CDR2 as YNFKEQ.

The V gene is TRBV7-9, the J gene TRBJ1-3, with D hard to call. V shed 0 bases and J shed 4 bases, with 10 bases lying between them. The CDR3 runs 15 residues. Per the germline V gene, CDR1 is SEHNR and CDR2 is FQNEAQ (reference sequence). The CDR3 DNA follows: TGTGCCAGCAGCTTAGCGGGTCGGCCCGGAAACACCATATATTTT. It codes for CASSLAGRPGNTIYF.

The chain carries TRBV6-2 or TRBV6-3 and TRBJ2-5; D uncertain. V gave up 6 bases and J gave up 3 bases, with 11 bases separating them. The CDR3 totals 13 residues. Germline CDR1 is MNHEY and CDR2 is SVGEGT. CDR3 nucleotide sequence: TGTGCCAGCAGCTTAGACTCCGAAGAGACCCAGTACTTC. Translation: CASSLDSEETQYF.

The J gene is TRBJ1-1, the V gene TRBV12-3 or TRBV12-4; D is unclear. The V gene lost 1 base and the J gene lost 10 bases, with 10 bases spanning the gap. The CDR3 runs 12 residues. The CDR3 DNA reads as TGTGCCAGCAGTTTAGGGCCGAGGGCAGCTTTCTTT. It is translated as CASSLGPRAAFF.

The chain combines TRBV9 with TRBJ2-3; 11 bases match TRBD2. With V trimmed by 0 bases and J by 5 bases, 5 bases remained unmatched. The germline gives CDR1 SGDLS, CDR2 YYNGEE. The CDR3 length is 16 residues. The CDR3 nucleotides are TGTGCCAGCAGCGTAGGCCTAGCGGGGGGAAGAGATACGCAGTATTTT. The encoded protein is CASSVGLAGGRDTQYF.

The chain employs TRBV28 and TRBJ1-3; D perhaps matches TRBD1 (5 bases). This CDR3 has 18 amino acids. From germline, CDR1 is MDHEN and CDR2 SYDVKM. The V gene lost 3 bases and the J gene lost 0 bases, with 18 bases spanning the gap. The CDR3 sequence is CASSLGVGGHNSGNTIYF. CDR3 nucleotides: TGTGCCAGCAGTTTGGGGGTGGGTGGACACAACTCTGGAAACACCATATATTTT.

This chain links TRBV28 with TRBJ2-1, with a weak D call TRBD1 (6 bases). Trimming left V 8 bases short and J 5 bases short, with 13 bases between. CDR1 MDHEN and CDR2 SYDVKM come from the germline V gene. This CDR3 comprises 13 residues. The CDR3 DNA sequence: TGTGCCAGCTCGGGACATCTAAACAATGAGCAGTTCTTC. This gives the protein CASSGHLNNEQFF.

The rearrangement joins TRBV5-6 to TRBJ2-2; 7 bases are shared with TRBD1. The V gene's germline CDR1 is SGHDT and CDR2 YYEEEE. The CDR3 loop spans 15 amino acids. The trim removed 0 bases at V and 3 bases at J, leaving 2 bases unmatched. CDR3 nucleotides: TGTGCCAGCAGCTTGGGGGACAGATACACCGGGGAGCTGTTTTTT. Translating it yields CASSLGDRYTGELFF.

The chain joins TRBV7-2 to TRBJ2-7; 7 nucleotides line up with TRBD1. This CDR3 has 15 amino acids. Germline CDR1 and CDR2: SGHTA and FQGNSA. V was pared by 3 bases and J by 6 bases, with 11 bases of the junction left unmatched. CDR3 nucleotide sequence: TGTGCCAGCAGCTTTTCATCAAGGGGGCAAACCGAGCAGTACTTC. It is translated as CASSFSSRGQTEQYF.

The chain combines TRBV30 with TRBJ2-2, with 9 nucleotides matching TRBD1. CDR1 and CDR2 from the germline V gene are GTSNPN and SVGIG (reference sequence). The CDR3 contains 13 residues. The junction had 4 bases not matched to a gene; V was cut back by 3 bases and J by 8 bases. The CDR3 DNA reads TGTGCCTGGAGACAGGGGGCGCGGGGGGAGCTGTTTTTT. Its protein product is CAWRQGARGELFF.

The gene calls are TRBV9 and TRBJ2-7; D gene ambiguous. V gave up 3 bases and J gave up 3 bases, with 4 bases separating them. Germline V gene data show CDR1 as SGDLS and CDR2 as YYNGEE. The length of the CDR3 is 11 residues. In nucleotides, the CDR3 is TGTGCCAGCAGCGAGGACTACGAGCAGTACTTC. Its translation: CASSEDYEQYF.

The CDR3 here is CATGTVATQYF. The CDR3, as DNA: TGTGCCACCGGGACAGTCGCGACCCAGTACTTC. The V gene is TRBV3-1 (or the pseudogene TRBV3-2), the J gene TRBJ2-5; 7 bases align to TRBD1. The germline V gene has CDR1 LGHDT and CDR2 YNNKEL (reference sequence). Unmatched junction bases numbered 6, after V lost 10 bases and J lost 7 bases. This CDR3 is 11 amino acids long.

The rearrangement uses TRBV7-2 and TRBJ2-7; TRBD1 aligns across 8 bases. The germline V gene has CDR1 SGHTA and CDR2 FQGNSA. The CDR3 has 14 residues. Losses at the gene ends were 6 bases for V and 3 bases for J; bases not matched to a gene: 7. Here the CDR3 reads CASSKAGQGYEQYF. DNA for the CDR3: TGTGCCAGCAGTAAAGCCGGACAGGGCTACGAGCAGTACTTC.

This clone was observed once. The chain combines TRBV6-5 with TRBJ2-7, with 7 bases matching TRBD1. After removal of 6 bases from V and 10 bases from J, the junction contained 15 bases not matched to a gene. This CDR3 region has 14 residues. Germline CDR1 MNHEY, CDR2 SVGAGI. The CDR3 DNA reads as TGTGCCAGCAGCATAGGATTGGGACAGACGTGTCAGTACTTC. Its translation: CASSIGLGQTCQYF.

This rearrangement joins TRBV7-6 to TRBJ2-3; 10 bases match TRBD1. V was pared by 2 bases and J by 0 bases, with 2 bases of the junction left unmatched. Germline V CDR1 and CDR2: SGHVS, FNYEAQ. The CDR3 is 16 residues long. The DNA for the CDR3 is TGTGCCAGCAGCTTATGGGGACAGGGGAGCACAGATACGCAGTATTTT. Its protein product is CASSLWGQGSTDTQYF.

This chain uses TRBV10-3 with TRBJ2-5; D is perhaps TRBD1 (5 bases). V dropped 3 bases and J dropped 5 bases, with 7 bases sitting between them. The CDR3 runs 12 residues. Germline values: CDR1 ENHRY, CDR2 SYGVKD. Written as DNA, the CDR3 is TGTGCCATCAGTGACCAGGGCGAGACCCAGTACTTC. It translates to CAISDQGETQYF.

This clone occurred once. The chain employs TRBV9 and TRBJ2-5; 9 bases align to TRBD1. Trimming cost V 1 base and J 4 bases; bases outside gene matches: 5. The length of the CDR3 is 15 residues. Germline V gives CDR1 SGDLS, CDR2 YYNGEE. This CDR3 reads CASSVYQGQGETQYF. Here the CDR3 DNA reads TGTGCCAGCAGCGTATATCAGGGACAGGGAGAGACCCAGTACTTC.

This chain connects TRBV10-3 to TRBJ2-3; the D is unclear. Germline V gene sequence: CDR1 ENHRY, CDR2 SYGVKD. The CDR3 covers 13 residues. The V gene lost 4 bases and the J gene lost 10 bases, with 15 bases spanning the gap. This CDR3 reads CAISAPETEAQYF. Written as DNA, the CDR3 is TGTGCCATCAGTGCGCCCGAAACTGAGGCGCAGTATTTT.

This chain links TRBV6-5 with TRBJ1-2; D is perhaps TRBD1 (6 bases). V was pared by 11 bases and J by 10 bases, with 23 bases between. This CDR3 is 13 amino acids long. The germline V gene has CDR1 MNHEY and CDR2 SVGAGI. CDR3 residues: CACSRDTRTYYTF. The CDR3 DNA follows: TGTGCCTGTTCGAGGGACACCCGAACTTACTACACCTTC.

This sequence joins TRBV5-1 and TRBJ2-7; D is perhaps TRBD2 (6 bases). Trimming pared 4 bases from V and 1 base from J, leaving 12 bases between. Germline CDR1 is SGHRS and CDR2 is YFSETQ. The CDR3 sequence is 14 residues long. The CDR3 bases are TGCGCCAGCAGCGTGTGGAGGGGATCCTACGAGCAGTACTTC. It translates to CASSVWRGSYEQYF.

This chain links TRBV6-5 with TRBJ2-1; D remains ambiguous. From germline, CDR1 is MNHEY and CDR2 SVGAGI. CDR3 size: 16 residues. Deletions cut 0 bases from V and 0 bases from J, with 9 bases between. CDR3 sequence: CASSYSTASSYNEQFF. The DNA for the CDR3 is TGTGCCAGCAGTTACTCGACCGCTAGCTCCTACAATGAGCAGTTCTTC.

The CDR3 nucleotides read TGCGCCAGCAGCAGGGACAGGGAAAATAATTCACCCCTCCACTTT. Translation gives CASSRDRENNSPLHF. The genes are TRBV4-3 and TRBJ1-6, with 9 bases aligning to TRBD1. V was pared by 5 bases and J by 5 bases, with 4 bases of the junction left unmatched. Germline V lookup: CDR1 LGHNA, CDR2 YSLEER. There are 15 residues in the CDR3.